These 17 T cell receptor beta chains came from one sample sequenced in a study of human T cells and chemical hapten exposure. TCRdb called the RACE reads again in MiXCR, with one record for every CDR3 protein. Of about 160,000 distinct CDR3 sequences listed, 25% to 35% are singletons. Time point of the sample: patch test 3, about 24 weeks after DPC sensitization. Treatment described: therapeutic diphenylcyclopropenone sensitization with weekly scalp DPC. Sequenced material: whole blood, taken in connection with sensitization to the hapten diphenylcyclopropenone (DPC). These receptors originate from a woman aged 18-35 years with alopecia areata. Some clones in this sample may be carry-over from other donors' samples.

The sample holds many counts of this clonotype. The V call is TRBV6-2 or TRBV6-3, the J call TRBJ2-7, with a possible D match to TRBD2 (6 bases). The V gene's germline CDR1 is MNHEY and CDR2 SVGEGT. This CDR3 has 13 residues. V shed 10 bases and J shed 3 bases, with 16 bases lying between them. The CDR3 loop is CATRGRPDYEQYF. Here the CDR3 DNA reads TGTGCCACCCGAGGGAGGCCCGACTACGAGCAGTACTTC.

V and J are TRBV2 and TRBJ2-7; TRBD1 might be the D (6 bases). The V gene's germline CDR1 is SNHLY and CDR2 FYNNEI. CDR3 length: 16 amino acids. Trimming took off 1 base at V and 0 bases at J, with 13 bases between the two ends. The CDR3 coding sequence is TGTGCCAGCAGTGAAGTGGCAGGGGCGAACTCCTACGAGCAGTACTTC. Translating it yields CASSEVAGANSYEQYF.

A few counts support this clonotype. The rearrangement uses TRBV7-8 and TRBJ2-3; TRBD2 agrees at 11 bases. Looked up from germline, CDR1 is SGHVS and CDR2 is FQNEAQ. V lost 2 bases and J lost 1; bases outside the gene matches: 14. The length of the CDR3 is 20 residues. CDR3: CASSLKRVAGGPMGTDTQYF. CDR3 nucleotide sequence: TGTGCCAGCAGCTTAAAGAGGGTAGCGGGAGGGCCAATGGGCACAGATACGCAGTATTTT. The complete variable domain, with remaining parts taken from reference TRBV7-8 and TRBJ2-3, reads GAGVSQSPRYKVAKRGQDVALRCDPISGHVSLFWYQQALGQGPEFLTYFQNEAQLDKSGLPSDRFFAERPEGSVSTLKIQRTQQEDSAVYLCASSLKRVAGGPMGTDTQYFGPGTRLTVL.

This clonotype was seen a handful of times. The chain uses TRBV29-1 and TRBJ2-3, with a tentative D call TRBD2 (6 bases). Germline V lookup: CDR1 SQVTM, CDR2 ANQGSEA. The CDR3 is made up of 15 amino acids. V was trimmed by 0 bases and J by 2 bases, leaving 12 bases between them. CDR3 sequence reads: CSVEDRGTTTDTQYF. The CDR3 nucleotides are TGCAGCGTTGAAGATCGGGGGACGACCACAGATACGCAGTATTTT.

J is TRBJ1-4 and V is TRBV7-2; D might be TRBD1 (6 bases). The length of the CDR3 is 14 residues. Germline V gene sequence: CDR1 SGHTA, CDR2 FQGNSA. The ends were cut back, 6 bases at V and 6 bases at J, with 14 bases in the middle. As DNA, the CDR3 is TGTGCCAGCAGGTCACAGGGTTCGTATGAAAAACTGTTTTTT. Its protein is CASRSQGSYEKLFF. The complete variable domain, with remaining parts taken from reference TRBV7-2 and TRBJ1-4, reads GAGVSQSPSNKVTEKGKDVELRCDPISGHTALYWYRQSLGQGLEFLIYFQGNSAPDKSGLPSDRFSAERTGGSVSTLTIQRTQQEDSAVYLCASRSQGSYEKLFFGSGTQLSVL.

V is TRBV5-4 and J is TRBJ1-3; 10 bases map to TRBD1. Germline values: CDR1 SGHNT, CDR2 YYREEE (reference sequence). J lost 0 bases, V lost 3 bases, and 6 bases had no gene match. This CDR3 contains 17 residues. The CDR3 DNA reads TGTGCCAGCAGCTCCCCCGGGACAGGGGTCTCTGGAAACACCATATATTTT. Protein sequence: CASSSPGTGVSGNTIYF.

This clonotype occurred a few times. The genes are TRBV3-1 and TRBJ2-5; D is possibly TRBD1 or TRBD2 (5 bases each). From germline, CDR1 is LGHDT and CDR2 YNNKEL (reference sequence). This CDR3 is 14 amino acids long. Trimming took off 2 bases at V and 5 bases at J, with 12 bases between the two ends. The CDR3 bases are TGTGCCAGCAGCCAACTAGAGAGGGGCGAGACCCAGTACTTC. Amino acids: CASSQLERGETQYF.

This sequence joins TRBV7-2 and TRBJ2-2, with a weak D call TRBD1 (8 bases). Germline assignment: CDR1 SGHTA and CDR2 FQGNSA. The CDR3 consists of 15 residues. V shed 7 bases and J shed 5 bases, with 17 bases lying between them. For the CDR3, the DNA is TGTGCCAGCATACAGGGGGACTACTTTACCGGGGAGCTGTTTTTT. Translated: CASIQGDYFTGELFF.

The rearrangement uses TRBV13 and TRBJ2-7, with 9 positions matching TRBD2. Germline CDR1 and CDR2: PRHDT and FYEKMQ (reference sequence). Trimming removed 5 bases from V and 3 bases from J; junction bases left unmatched: 5. The CDR3 has 14 residues. CDR3 protein: CASSPGTSSYEQYF. CDR3 nucleotides: TGTGCCAGCAGCCCCGGGACTAGCAGCTACGAGCAGTACTTC.

The chain has TRBV7-9 and TRBJ1-2; the D is unclear. Germline CDR1 reads SEHNR; CDR2 reads FQNEAQ (reference sequence). This CDR3 comprises 12 residues. The V gene lost 3 bases and the J gene lost 8 bases, with 10 bases spanning the gap. Written as DNA, the CDR3 is TGTGCCAGCAGCTTTAAACGTCTGGGCTACACCTTC. It yields the protein CASSFKRLGYTF. The full variable domain, its missing parts supplied by reference TRBV7-9 and TRBJ1-2, is DTGVSQNPRHKITKRGQNVTFRCDPISEHNRLYWYRQTLGQGPEFLTYFQNEAQLEKSRLLSDRFSAERPKGSFSTLEIQRTEQGDSAMYLCASSFKRLGYTFGSGTRLTVV.

The chain employs TRBV7-3 and TRBJ2-5; possible D gene TRBD2, 5 bases. The CDR3 sequence is 14 residues long. The V end lost 0 bases, the J end lost 1 base, and 6 bases lay between the germline ends. CDR1 and CDR2 (germline): SGHTA, FQGTGA. CDR3 residues: CASSLTSGQETQYF. For the CDR3, the DNA is TGTGCCAGCAGCTTAACAAGCGGCCAAGAGACCCAGTACTTC. The full variable domain, completed using reference TRBV7-3 and TRBJ2-5, is GAGVSQTPSNKVTEKGKYVELRCDPISGHTALYWYRQSLGQGPEFLIYFQGTGAADDSGLPNDRFFAVRPEGSVSTLKIQRTERGDSAVYLCASSLTSGQETQYFGPGTRLLVL.

CDR3 protein: CASSSTGRYEQYF. CDR3 coding DNA: TGTGCCAGCAGTTCGACAGGTCGTTACGAGCAGTACTTC. This chain joins TRBV2 and TRBJ2-7; TRBD1 is a possible D gene (6 bases). CDR3 length equals 13 residues. CDR1 and CDR2 from the germline V gene are SNHLY and FYNNEI. V lost 5 bases and J lost 4, with 12 bases in between.

The genes are TRBV10-3 and TRBJ2-7; D may be TRBD2 (5 bases). The V gene's germline CDR1 is ENHRY and CDR2 SYGVKD. CDR3 length: 13 amino acids. The V end lost 4 bases, the J end lost 5 bases, and 12 bases lay between the germline ends. DNA of the CDR3: TGTGCCATCAGTGGAGGCGGGCAGCACGAGCAGTACTTC. This encodes CAISGGGQHEQYF.

This chain links TRBV4-1 with TRBJ2-7; D is ambiguous. The CDR3 sequence is 14 residues long. Germline V gene sequence: CDR1 MGHRA, CDR2 YSYEKL. The ends were cut back, 2 bases at V and 2 bases at J, with 10 bases in the middle. CDR3 in amino acids: CASSQSDPAYEQYF. CDR3 nucleotide sequence: TGCGCCAGCAGCCAATCCGACCCGGCCTACGAGCAGTACTTC.

V is TRBV29-1 and J is TRBJ2-1; D may be TRBD1 (5 bases). The germline V gene encodes CDR1 SQVTM and CDR2 ANQGSEA. Deletions cut 6 bases from V and 1 base from J, with 7 bases between. The CDR3 consists of 12 residues. The CDR3: CSVDSSYNEQFF. CDR3 DNA sequence: TGCAGCGTCGACAGTTCCTACAATGAGCAGTTCTTC.

A few counts support this clonotype. The J gene is TRBJ2-1, the V gene TRBV7-2; D gene uncertain. The V end lost 7 bases, the J end lost 1 base, and 5 bases lay between the germline ends. From germline, CDR1 is SGHTA and CDR2 FQGNSA. The CDR3 consists of 12 residues. CDR3 coding DNA: TGTGCCAGCAAAGGGTCCTACAATGAGCAGTTCTTC. This gives the protein CASKGSYNEQFF.

The chain couples TRBV20-1 to TRBJ2-2; D call uncertain. Germline loops: CDR1 DFQATT, CDR2 SNEGSKA (reference sequence). The V and J ends lost 2 bases and 4 bases respectively, with 14 bases between them. CDR3 length equals 15 residues. DNA of the CDR3: TGCAGTGCTAGATCTGCGACCTGGGGCACCGGGGAGCTGTTTTTT. It codes for CSARSATWGTGELFF.